The clone carrying this TCR beta chain has at least ten counts. Its cognate antigen is unknown. Profiles of TCR beta VDJ and CDR3 were generated from a genomic DNA template. TCRdb re-called the reads through MiXCR, storing one row per CDR3 protein. This table holds roughly 170,000 distinct CDR3 sequences, nearly 50% found once. Only patients with CD8+CD57+ cell expansion on flow cytometry were chosen for sequencing. Every patient was diagnosed with severe acquired aplastic anemia. This specimen comes from a study of CD8+CD57+ T cells in acquired aplastic anemia. Turning to the study itself: The study obtained an average of 3.2 ug of DNA from sorted CD4+ and CD8+ cells. Findings and caveats of the study: Roughly 28 was the count of CD8+ CDR3 sequences that patients shared with controls.

The sequence came from a human donor with aplastic anemia. The sample taken for sequencing was sorted CD4+, CD8+, or CD8+CD57+ T cells (not recorded which) from PBMCs.

The DNA of the CDR3 is TGCAGTGCTAGCCTTGGGCTAGCGGGGGGCGGGGTCACAGATACGCAGTATTTT. Amino acids: CSASLGLAGGGVTDTQYF. The chain joins TRBV20-1 to TRBJ2-3; 11 nucleotides line up with TRBD2. This CDR3 has 18 residues. The V segment lost 3 bases and the J segment 2 bases; nucleotides outside the gene matches: 13. Germline CDR1 reads DFQATT; CDR2 reads SNEGSKA (reference sequence).